The clone carrying this T cell receptor beta chain has just one count. Germline values: CDR1 SGHVS, CDR2 FQNEAQ. CDR3 length: 16 amino acids. V was trimmed by 1 base and J by 0 bases, leaving 7 bases between them. This sample was included in a study of OX40 agonist ivuxolimab in advanced cancers. Across the study: The study gave patients intravenous ivuxolimab at 0.01 to 10 mg/kg every 2 weeks.

This table comes from immunoSEQ multiplex PCR, and its TCRdb copy is limited to in-frame clones, with some not included. The sample contains 69,000 or so clones, 65% to 90% of which appear only once. V is TRBV7-8 and J is TRBJ1-6, with D hard to call. Here the sequenced sample was CD4+ or CD8+ T cells sorted from blood, taken in a trial of the OX40 agonist ivuxolimab. The clonotype was recovered from an adult with an advanced solid tumor such as melanoma, head and neck, liver or kidney cancer. CDR3 residues: CASSLDGSSYNSPLHF. CDR3 bases: TGTGCCAGCAGCTTAGACGGGAGCTCCTATAATTCACCCCTCCACTTT.